The 21 T cell receptor beta chains below were found in one sample sequenced in a study of cytomegalovirus exposure and HLA in healthy donors. With 60 Vbeta and 13 Jbeta primers, the PCR was carried out. Sequencing was performed with immunoSEQ multiplex PCR; in TCRdb, only in-frame clones are kept and a portion is missing. The table records 150,000 or so clones, under 70% of them present only once. Material: PBMCs. The receptors were sampled from a man in his thirties or forties in good health and CMV-seropositive.

V usage is TRBV28 and J usage is TRBJ1-1; TRBD1 is a possible D gene (5 bases). This CDR3 is built from 13 residues. CDR1 and CDR2 from the germline V gene are MDHEN and SYDVKM. V was shortened by 2 bases and J by 5 bases, with 9 bases between the two germline ends. The CDR3 nucleotides read TGTGCCAGCAGTTTAGCAGGGAGGACTGAAGCTTTCTTT. It encodes CASSLAGRTEAFF.

The CDR3, as DNA: TGCGCCAGCACACTGACAAGGGGCTTTAGCAATGAGCAGTTCTTC. Translation: CASTLTRGFSNEQFF. The chain has TRBV5-1 and TRBJ2-1; tentative D call: TRBD1 (5 bases). The CDR3 has 15 residues. The V gene lost 6 bases and the J gene lost 6 bases, with 19 bases spanning the gap. The germline CDR1 and CDR2 sequences are SGHRS and YFSETQ. The variable domain in full, with the rest retrieved from reference TRBV5-1 and TRBJ2-1, is KAGVTQTPRYLIKTRGQQVTLSCSPISGHRSVSWYQQTPGQGLQFLFEYFSETQRNKGNFPGRFSGRQFSNSRSEMNVSTLELGDSALYLCASTLTRGFSNEQFFGPGTRLTVL.

The V gene is TRBV6-1, the J gene TRBJ1-2, with D unresolved. V lost 4 bases and J 0 bases, leaving 12 bases between the germline ends. Germline V gene lookup returns CDR1 MNHNS and CDR2 SASEGT. The CDR3 runs to 15 residues. This CDR3 is CASSAGSNSNYGYTF. CDR3 bases: TGTGCCAGCAGTGCCGGGTCGAACTCTAACTATGGCTACACCTTC.

The rearrangement uses TRBV5-4 and TRBJ2-3; possible D gene TRBD1, 5 bases. The CDR3 has 14 residues. Per the germline V gene, CDR1 is SGHNT and CDR2 is YYREEE (reference sequence). The V gene lost 7 bases and the J gene lost 2 bases, with 14 bases spanning the gap. The CDR3 DNA reads as TGTGCCAGCTCATCAGGGATAGACACAGATACGCAGTATTTT. Amino acid sequence: CASSSGIDTDTQYF.

The chain couples TRBV30 to TRBJ2-1, with D possibly being TRBD2 (5 bases). The V gene's germline CDR1 is GTSNPN and CDR2 SVGIG (reference sequence). This CDR3 spans 14 amino acids. V lost 1 base to trimming and J lost 7 bases, with 14 bases between them. CDR3 region: CAWSARLTTNEQFF. The CDR3 DNA follows: TGTGCCTGGAGTGCGAGACTAACTACGAATGAGCAGTTCTTC.

The V and J genes are TRBV9 and TRBJ2-3, with 8 positions matching TRBD1. The CDR3 is made up of 15 amino acids. Per the germline V gene, CDR1 is SGDLS and CDR2 is YYNGEE. Trimming at V came to 4 bases and at J to 3 bases, leaving 7 bases not matched to a gene. CDR3 region: CASSPPGGLTDTQYF. The CDR3 DNA sequence: TGTGCCAGCAGCCCCCCAGGGGGCCTTACAGATACGCAGTATTTT.

This chain uses TRBV4-1 with TRBJ2-1; no reliable D call. The CDR3 consists of 17 residues. Germline CDR1 and CDR2: MGHRA and YSYEKL. V lost 1 base to trimming and J lost 6 bases, with 19 bases between them. The CDR3 protein is CASSQVLSDSGLNEQFF. As DNA, the CDR3 is TGCGCCAGCAGCCAAGTGTTGAGCGACTCCGGTCTCAATGAGCAGTTCTTC.

The rearrangement links TRBV7-3 to TRBJ2-1; D perhaps matches TRBD1 (7 bases). The V end lost 3 bases, the J end lost 2 bases, and 14 bases lay between the germline ends. The CDR3 covers 16 residues. Per the germline V gene, CDR1 is SGHTA and CDR2 is FQGTGA. DNA for the CDR3: TGTGCCAGCAGCTTGCTATCAGGGGGGACCTACAATGAGCAGTTCTTC. Translated: CASSLLSGGTYNEQFF.

The CDR3, as DNA: TGTGCCAGCACACCCGGGACAGAAAGTCAAGAGACCCAGTACTTC. It translates to CASTPGTESQETQYF. The gene calls are TRBV6-5 and TRBJ2-5, with TRBD1 identical over 7 bases. Germline assignment: CDR1 MNHEY and CDR2 SVGAGI. This CDR3 has 15 residues. V dropped 7 bases and J dropped 2; count of bases not matched to a gene: 10.

This clone was seen more than once but under ten times. The chain uses TRBV6-1 and TRBJ2-7; no firm D call. This CDR3 spans 13 amino acids. Between the trimmed V and J ends, which lost 1 base and 1 base, there was a span of 5 bases. Per the germline V gene, CDR1 is MNHNS and CDR2 is SASEGT. Here the CDR3 DNA reads TGTGCCAGCAGTGAAGACTCTTCCTACGAGCAGTACTTC. Its translation is CASSEDSSYEQYF.

The chain joins TRBV12-5 to TRBJ2-5, with 7 bases matching TRBD1. Germline V gives CDR1 LGHNT, CDR2 FRNRAP. V lost 6 bases and J lost 2; bases outside the gene matches: 9. The CDR3 has 15 residues. CDR3 region: CASGTPGTEQETQYF. The CDR3 region has the DNA TGTGCTAGTGGCACCCCCGGGACAGAACAAGAGACCCAGTACTTC.

The chain is built from TRBV28 and TRBJ2-2, with D tentatively TRBD2 (6 bases). Trimming shortened V by 4 bases and J by 4 bases, and 13 bases separated the two germline ends. The CDR3 totals 15 residues. Germline V gives CDR1 MDHEN, CDR2 SYDVKM. CDR3 nucleotide sequence: TGTGCCAGCAGTTCCGGGGGAGGAGGCACCGGGGAGCTGTTTTTT. Its protein product is CASSSGGGGTGELFF.

The chain carries TRBV6-5 and TRBJ1-5; D remains unclear. Looked up from germline, CDR1 is MNHEY and CDR2 is SVGAGI. CDR3 length: 13 residues. Trimming pared 6 bases from V and 7 bases from J, leaving 13 bases between. The CDR3 DNA reads TGTGCCAGCAGGTGGCAGGCTGGACAGCCCCAGCATTTT. Its translation is CASRWQAGQPQHF.

The V call is TRBV5-1, the J call TRBJ2-5; TRBD2 aligns across 7 bases. The ends lost 7 bases at V and 3 bases at J; junction bases unmatched: 6. Germline V gene data show CDR1 as SGHRS and CDR2 as YFSETQ. The CDR3 is made up of 13 amino acids. As DNA, the CDR3 is TGCGCCAGCGCTCTCCTAGCGGAAGAGACCCAGTACTTC. Amino acid sequence: CASALLAEETQYF.

Comment on this clone: One end of the junction varies from germline; a read error may be responsible. J is TRBJ2-5 and V is TRBV7-9; 9 bases line up with TRBD2. The J call is in doubt because the DNA end fits TRBJ2-7 better. Germline V CDR1 and CDR2: SEHNR, FQNEAQ (reference sequence). This CDR3 has 19 residues. In DNA form, the CDR3 reads TGTGCCAGCAGTTTAGGACAGCTGAACAGCGGGAGGAATATGTACGAGCAGTACTTC. Protein sequence: CASSLGQLNSGRNMYEQYF.

This clone showed up just a few times. The CDR3 loop is CAWTRKGARDYGYTF. The CDR3 DNA reads as TGTGCCTGGACCAGAAAAGGGGCCAGGGACTATGGCTACACCTTC. This chain connects TRBV30 to TRBJ1-2; possible D gene TRBD1, 5 bases. Between the trimmed V and J ends, which lost 4 bases and 3 bases, there was a span of 18 bases. This CDR3 has 15 residues. Germline values: CDR1 GTSNPN, CDR2 SVGIG (reference sequence).

This chain joins TRBV7-9 and TRBJ2-7; 7 nucleotides match TRBD1. From germline, CDR1 is SEHNR and CDR2 FQNEAQ (reference sequence). V was clipped by 6 bases and J by 0 bases; unmatched bases: 5. This CDR3 is 14 amino acids long. CDR3 sequence reads: CASRSGQHSYEQYF. The CDR3 bases are TGTGCCAGCAGATCGGGACAGCACTCCTACGAGCAGTACTTC.

This clone was counted once. The V and J genes are TRBV27 and TRBJ1-1, with unresolved D. V was pared by 3 bases and J by 4 bases, with 9 bases between. The CDR3 has 13 residues. CDR1 is MNHEY and CDR2 is SMNVEV in the germline V gene (reference sequence). CDR3 sequence: CASSFEGSTEAFF. CDR3 DNA sequence: TGTGCCAGCAGTTTCGAGGGCAGCACTGAAGCTTTCTTT.

The rearrangement uses TRBV25-1 and TRBJ2-1, with 9 bases identical to TRBD1. The CDR3 runs to 15 residues. The trim removed 3 bases at V and 4 bases at J, leaving 4 bases unmatched. Germline assignment: CDR1 MGHDK and CDR2 SYGVNS. DNA for the CDR3: TGTGCCAGCAGTGAGCCGGGACAGGGATACAATGAGCAGTTCTTC. This gives the protein CASSEPGQGYNEQFF.

The chain links TRBV4-1 to TRBJ2-1; D gene unclear. The CDR3 runs to 13 residues. The germline V gene has CDR1 MGHRA and CDR2 YSYEKL. V was cut by 4 bases and J by 7 bases, with 11 bases left in between. CDR3 nucleotides: TGCGCCAGCAGCCTTTCTTCGAGTAATGAGCAGTTCTTC. This codes for CASSLSSSNEQFF.

This clone was detected only once. The chain carries TRBV18 and TRBJ1-1; D not resolved. The V gene lost 3 bases and the J gene lost 5 bases, with 10 bases spanning the gap. Germline V CDR1 and CDR2: KGHSH, LQKENI. The CDR3 is 13 amino acids. CDR3: CASSPSGGTEAFF. CDR3 bases: TGTGCCAGCTCACCGTCGGGTGGGACTGAAGCTTTCTTT.